This TCR beta chain was captured by sequencing in a study of cytomegalovirus exposure and HLA in healthy donors (dated by TCRdb to 2017 to 2019). About the investigation overall: In an earlier analysis of some 550 of the donors, about 270 Gb of sequence data and some 100 million unique TCR beta sequences from about 180 million T cells were reported. Roughly 300 gigabases of sequencing data and tens of millions of unique TCR sequences were included in an early release covering 550 to 800 HLA-typed donors. The genetic ancestry cluster associated with self-reported Caucasian donors included 70% to 85% of the 300 to 400 genotyped donors. The study was designed to test whether signatures of past pathogen exposure could be identified by cataloging public T cell receptors. Using immunosequencing, the study profiled T cell repertoires from 500 to 800 subjects and related those repertoires to cytomegalovirus serostatus. A separate validation cohort of 100 to 150 different subjects was used in addition to the 666-subject first cohort. The study combined high-throughput TCR immunosequencing, statistical association of individual TCRs with disease status, and machine learning to predict cytomegalovirus infection status. To study patterns of TCR occurrence, a later analysis re-analyzed previously published TCR beta repertoires from just over 650 donors and added high-resolution HLA genotyping. In the later analysis, no new phenotypic data were used to find candidate immune exposures; instead, reliance was placed on TCR beta sequences and their occurrence across donors. An earlier analysis of 587 of the donors used high-throughput TCR beta sequencing to judge whether each TCR beta V gene segment behaved as functional or pseudogenic. Donor age, sex, ethnicity and CMV serostatus were collected together with the repertoire data. In a later genetic analysis, genome-wide SNP genotypes for about 55% of the 666 donors were used, and that subset was treated as a discovery cohort. All discovery cohort repertoires had been generated on a single sequencing platform. Both class I and class II loci were covered by HLA typing, at four-digit resolution. Typing coverage varied by locus: roughly 629-640 donors for A, B, C, DRB1 and DQB1; more than 500 for DQA1; about 570 for DPA1; 450 to 480 for DPB1. About 5 DR-DQ haplotypes were handled as single units for association and clustering, since linkage in the cohort was strong. Across 398 genotyped donors of the cohort, an average of approximately 240,000 unique TCR beta nucleotide sequences per donor were sequenced, and around 19% of those sequences were non-productive. Broader findings and caveats from the paper: Linkage disequilibrium might explain the correlated functional status among segregating V segments, but an unknown experimental factor could not be excluded. A total of roughly 160 TCR beta chains were listed by the study as associated with cytomegalovirus. This cohort had only TCR beta chains sequenced, and the lack of alpha or paired-chain data limited which features could be detected. HLA typing was unavailable for some donors at each locus, so association tests used only the typed subset. It was suggested by the authors that the approach could potentially be generalized to other disease states and immunological phenotypes. In a later genetic analysis, a missense DCLRE1C variant was associated with V-gene and J-gene trimming of TCR beta chains, and the association was replicated in an independent cohort. In a later analysis, HLA-associated TCR beta chains showed more clonal expansion and lower generation probabilities than non-associated chains that were equally common. In a later genetic analysis, fewer N-insertions in productive TCRs were reported among donors in an Asian-associated ancestry cluster than the approximately 710-donor mean. A cluster of highly shared sequence variants was judged likely to be a technical artifact of the sequencing pipeline. A few of the identified cytomegalovirus-associated TCR beta chains were confirmed in vitro to be specific for cytomegalovirus antigens. CMV serostatus was the only immune exposure information available for the cohort. The presence/absence analyses assumed that sequencing depth was roughly uniform across donors, and that assumption may not be true. Approximately 18 rarely observed V segments, including chromosome 9 orphons, were excluded from the earlier analysis of some 590 of the donors because counts were too low. A later analysis found that TCR association rates varied across HLA loci, with DRB1 alleles showing the most associated TCRs and HLA-C alleles the fewest. A later analysis found that most CMV-associated TCR beta chains appeared HLA-restricted, with HLA associations seemingly driven largely by CMV exposure. When HLA alleles, especially DR and DQ, strongly co-occurred, TCR associations were difficult to assign to individual alleles. At a false discovery rate of 0.05, a later analysis linked roughly 17,000 TCR beta sequences to specific HLA alleles. A further reported finding was that TCR beta sequences accurately predicted the HLA-A and HLA-B alleles for most subjects in the first cohort. The classifier was reported to diagnose cytomegalovirus status with high specificity and sensitivity in both the original cohort and the validation cohort. An earlier analysis of around 540 of the donors showed that most TCR beta V segments appeared in productive rearrangements either about 87% or about 30% of the time, which broadly matched IMGT annotations. According to a later analysis, parvovirus B19, influenza, CMV and Epstein-Barr virus appeared linked to several top co-occurrence clusters. Most TCR sequences were seen in very few donors, while some public TCRs were found in many individuals.

The cohort comprised 710 or so healthy bone marrow donors. Cohort members were all nominally healthy when sampled, although unrecorded immune exposures were likely present. CMV serostatus was positive for about 290 and negative for about half of the roughly 700 cohort members, and was not recorded for this donor. Each donor provided a peripheral blood sample, and peripheral blood mononuclear cells were used for TCR beta sequencing. Genomic DNA extraction from the blood cell samples was performed with the Qiagen DNeasy Blood Extraction Kit. A word on this clone: This clone's antigen is unknown. No much larger clone is present one base from it, and per-base qualities are unavailable.

Library construction relied on the immunoSEQ multiplex PCR assay. For the multiplex PCR, a mixture combining 60 forward primers for TCR Vbeta segments and 13 reverse primers for TCR Jbeta segments was used. Amplification of the CDR3 region of rearranged TCR beta genes was performed with a multiplex PCR assay on genomic DNA. Amplified TCR beta libraries were sequenced as 87-base-pair reads on the Illumina HiSeq System. The paper's processing steps were these. A later analysis tallied about 77 million unique TCR beta chains across the 700 or so repertoires, and some 12 million of those chains were shared by two or more donors. Raw reads were error-corrected and collapsed into unique sequences with a nearest-neighbor algorithm that merged closely related sequences to remove PCR and sequencing errors. CDR3 sequences were aligned to IMGT reference sequences to assign V, D and J gene segments. For a sequence to be retained, a match of at least six nucleotides to both a V gene segment and a J gene segment was required. Rearrangements were called productive when the CDR3 lacked stop codons and stayed in frame with V and J; all others were non-productive. Following IMGT convention, CDR3 was defined as the stretch from the second conserved V-encoded cysteine up to the conserved J-encoded phenylalanine. The earlier analysis of fewer than 700 of the donors excluded sequences that lacked an unambiguous match to a single V gene segment. In an earlier analysis of 500 to 750 of the donors, V segments were called functional above 56.7% productive rearrangements and were called segregating when the between-donor standard deviation exceeded 5%. A statistical classification framework was built to diagnose cytomegalovirus status from the catalog of TCR beta chain sequences. In a later analysis, TCR nucleotide sequences were compared against IMGT/GENE-DB human TR gene sequences so that V and J genes could be assigned. In a later analysis, CDR3 sequences and most-parsimonious VDJ recombination scenarios were assigned using the TCRdist pipeline. In a later analysis, each TCR beta chain was defined by its CDR3 amino acid sequence together with its V-gene family, and reads lacking a unique V-gene family were excluded. To address suspected cross-contamination and a sequencing artifact, a later analysis removed around 590 highly shared, low-generation-probability nucleotide sequences. In a later analysis, a clonal expansion index was calculated for each public chain from normalized within-repertoire ranks of inferred template counts. A later analysis computed generation probabilities with a VDJ recombination model fitted to out-of-frame rearrangements, and checked the results against IGoR. In a later analysis, hypergeometric tests were used to score TCR-TCR, TCR-HLA and TCR-CMV co-occurrence, with a repertoire-size bias correction applied to TCR pairs. In a later analysis, false discovery rates were estimated by permuting HLA or CMV assignments 20 times. In a later analysis, co-occurring TCRs were grouped using DBSCAN, and TCRdist sequence similarity was added for clustering within HLA-allele-positive subsets. Repertoires with fewer than 30,000 or more than 120,000 public chains, plus five repertoires with anomalous nucleotide sharing, were excluded from co-occurrence clustering. Here the immuneACCESS table is served through TCRdb, limited to in-frame sequences with V and J called. Missing clones are a known gap in these copies; in checked studies unresolved V genes cover under half, and the rest lacks a known reason. V and J calls and clone size are those listed in that table; D and trimming were worked out from the DNA. This sample lists roughly 150,000 clones; approximately 60% were detected once. The ten largest clones take up about 1.5% of the sample.

The sequencing input was PBMCs. This sequence was found in a human donor in good health.

The CDR3 protein is CASSLTGSNQPQHF. Here is the DNA: TGTGCCAGCAGCCTGACAGGAAGCAATCAGCCCCAGCATTTT. The chain is assembled from TRBV7-9 and TRBJ1-5, with TRBD1 tentatively as D gene (6 bases match). Including cysteine and phenylalanine, the CDR3 has 14 amino acids. This entry keeps only the CDR3 DNA: 42 bases, framed from base 1. CDR1 and CDR2, per the germline V gene (reference sequence), are SEHNR and FQNEAQ. Trimming takes 5 bases from V and 1 base from J, and the germline ends sit 9 bases apart.